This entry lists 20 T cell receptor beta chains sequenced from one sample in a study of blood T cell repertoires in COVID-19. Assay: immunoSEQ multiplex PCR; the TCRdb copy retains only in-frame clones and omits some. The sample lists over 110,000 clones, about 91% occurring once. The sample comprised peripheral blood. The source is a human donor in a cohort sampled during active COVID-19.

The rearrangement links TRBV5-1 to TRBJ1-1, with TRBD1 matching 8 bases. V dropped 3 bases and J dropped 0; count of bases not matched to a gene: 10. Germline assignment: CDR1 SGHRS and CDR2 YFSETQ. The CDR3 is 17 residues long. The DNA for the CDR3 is TGCGCCAGCAGCTCCCGACAGGGGCCTATTATGAACACTGAAGCTTTCTTT. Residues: CASSSRQGPIMNTEAFF.

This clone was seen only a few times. This CDR3 is CASETGLYEKLFF. As DNA, the CDR3 is TGTGCCAGCGAGACAGGGTTATATGAAAAACTGTTTTTT. This chain links TRBV6-1 with TRBJ1-4, with TRBD1 identical over 7 bases. The CDR3 covers 13 residues. Germline CDR1 MNHNS, CDR2 SASEGT. With 8 bases clipped from V and 6 bases from J, the junction kept 6 bases outside the gene matches.

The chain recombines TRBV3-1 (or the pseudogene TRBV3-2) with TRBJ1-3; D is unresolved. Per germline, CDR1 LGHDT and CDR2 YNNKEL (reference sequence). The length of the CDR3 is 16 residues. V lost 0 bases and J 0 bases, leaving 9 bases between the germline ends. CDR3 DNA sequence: TGTGCCAGCAGCCAAGAATCCCTGAGCTCTGGAAACACCATATATTTT. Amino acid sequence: CASSQESLSSGNTIYF.

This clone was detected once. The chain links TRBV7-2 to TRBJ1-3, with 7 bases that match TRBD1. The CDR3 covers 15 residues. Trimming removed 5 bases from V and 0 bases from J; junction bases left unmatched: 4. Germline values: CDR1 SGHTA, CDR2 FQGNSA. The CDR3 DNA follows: TGTGCCAGCAGCCCGGGGACAGACTCTGGAAACACCATATATTTT. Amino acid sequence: CASSPGTDSGNTIYF.

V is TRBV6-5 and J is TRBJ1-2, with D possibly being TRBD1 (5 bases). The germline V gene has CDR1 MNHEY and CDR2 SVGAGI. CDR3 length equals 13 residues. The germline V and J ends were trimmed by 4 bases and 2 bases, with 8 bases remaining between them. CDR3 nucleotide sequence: TGTGCCAGCAGTTCTGACAGAAACTATGGCTACACCTTC. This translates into CASSSDRNYGYTF.

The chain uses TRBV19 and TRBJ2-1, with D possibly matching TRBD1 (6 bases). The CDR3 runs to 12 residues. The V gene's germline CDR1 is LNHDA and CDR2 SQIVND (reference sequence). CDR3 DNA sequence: TGTGCGATTTCAAGAGGGGGAGATGAGCAGTTCTTC. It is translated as CAISRGGDEQFF.

In nucleotides, the CDR3 is TGTGCCAGCTCGGGGACAGGGGATAGCAATCAGCCCCAGCATTTT. It codes for CASSGTGDSNQPQHF. V and J are TRBV18 and TRBJ1-5; 10 nucleotides match TRBD1. This CDR3 comprises 15 residues. Germline CDR1 is KGHSH and CDR2 is LQKENI. V lost 6 bases to trimming and J lost 0 bases; unmatched junction nucleotides: 2. Complete variable domain (other parts from reference TRBV18 and TRBJ1-5): NAGVMQNPRHLVRRRGQEARLRCSPMKGHSHVYWYRQLPEEGLKFMVYLQKENIIDESGMPKERFSAEFPKEGPSILRIQQVVRGDSAAYFCASSGTGDSNQPQHFGDGTRLSIL.

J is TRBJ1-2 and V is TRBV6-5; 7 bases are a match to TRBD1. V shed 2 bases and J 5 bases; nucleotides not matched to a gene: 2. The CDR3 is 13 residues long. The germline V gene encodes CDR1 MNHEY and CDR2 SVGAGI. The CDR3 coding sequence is TGTGCCAGCAGTTACGCGACAGGGTATGGCTACACCTTC. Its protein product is CASSYATGYGYTF.

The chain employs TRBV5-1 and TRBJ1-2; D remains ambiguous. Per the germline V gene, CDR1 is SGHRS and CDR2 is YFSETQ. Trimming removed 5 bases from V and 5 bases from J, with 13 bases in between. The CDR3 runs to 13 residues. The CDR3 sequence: CASSSAEGYGYTF. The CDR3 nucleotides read TGCGCCAGCAGTTCCGCAGAGGGATATGGCTACACCTTC.

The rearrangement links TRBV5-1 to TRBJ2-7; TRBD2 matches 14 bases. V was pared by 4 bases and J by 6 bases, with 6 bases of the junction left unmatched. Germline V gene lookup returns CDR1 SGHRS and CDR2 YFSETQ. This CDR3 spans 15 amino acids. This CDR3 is CASSQLTSGGGEQYF. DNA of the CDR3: TGCGCCAGCAGCCAACTGACTAGCGGGGGGGGCGAGCAGTACTTC.

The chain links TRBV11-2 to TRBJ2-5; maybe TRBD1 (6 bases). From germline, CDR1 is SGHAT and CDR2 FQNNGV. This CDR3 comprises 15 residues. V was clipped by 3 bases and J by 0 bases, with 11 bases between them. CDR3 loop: CASSFGQRYQETQYF. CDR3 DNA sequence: TGTGCCAGCAGCTTTGGACAGCGGTACCAAGAGACCCAGTACTTC.

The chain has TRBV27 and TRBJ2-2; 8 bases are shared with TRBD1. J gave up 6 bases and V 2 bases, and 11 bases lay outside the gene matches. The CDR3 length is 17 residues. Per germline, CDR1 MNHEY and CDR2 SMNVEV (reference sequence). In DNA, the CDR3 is TGTGCCAGCAGTTTAGTCTGGGACAGGAGGCAATCCGGGGAGCTGTTTTTT. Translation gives CASSLVWDRRQSGELFF.

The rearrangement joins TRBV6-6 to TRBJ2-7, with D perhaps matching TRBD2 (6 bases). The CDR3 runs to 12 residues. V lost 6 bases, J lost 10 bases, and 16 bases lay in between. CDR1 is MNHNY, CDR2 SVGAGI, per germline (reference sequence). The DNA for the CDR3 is TGTGCCAGCAGCCGGACTATTGGACTCCAGTACTTC. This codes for CASSRTIGLQYF.

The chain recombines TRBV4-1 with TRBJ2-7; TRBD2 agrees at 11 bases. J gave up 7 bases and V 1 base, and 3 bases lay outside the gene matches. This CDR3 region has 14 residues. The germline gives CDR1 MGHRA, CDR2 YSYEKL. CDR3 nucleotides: TGCGCCAGCAGCCAAGTAGCGGGGGGGCAAGAGCAGTACTTC. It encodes CASSQVAGGQEQYF.

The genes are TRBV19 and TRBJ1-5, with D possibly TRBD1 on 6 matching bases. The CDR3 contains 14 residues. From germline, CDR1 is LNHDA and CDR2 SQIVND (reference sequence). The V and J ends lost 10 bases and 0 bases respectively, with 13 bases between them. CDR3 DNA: TGTGCCATCGGGGGGACACATAGCAATCAGCCCCAGCATTTT. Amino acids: CAIGGTHSNQPQHF.

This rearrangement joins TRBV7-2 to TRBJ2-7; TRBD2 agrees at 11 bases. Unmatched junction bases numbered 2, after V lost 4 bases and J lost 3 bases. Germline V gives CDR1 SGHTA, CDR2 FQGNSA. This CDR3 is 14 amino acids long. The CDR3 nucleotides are TGTGCCAGCAGCTCCGGGACTAGCGGCTACGAGCAGTACTTC. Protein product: CASSSGTSGYEQYF.

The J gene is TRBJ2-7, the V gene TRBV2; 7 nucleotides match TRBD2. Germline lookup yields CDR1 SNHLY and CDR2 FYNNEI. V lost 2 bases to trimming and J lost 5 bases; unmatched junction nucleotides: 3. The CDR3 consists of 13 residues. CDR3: CASSELGGNEQYF. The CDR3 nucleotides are TGTGCCAGCAGTGAACTGGGGGGGAACGAGCAGTACTTC.

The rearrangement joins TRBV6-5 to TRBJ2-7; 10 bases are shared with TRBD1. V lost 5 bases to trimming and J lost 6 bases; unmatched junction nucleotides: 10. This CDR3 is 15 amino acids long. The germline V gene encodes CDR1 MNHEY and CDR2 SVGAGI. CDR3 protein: CASSRRDRGDREQYF. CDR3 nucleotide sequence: TGTGCCAGCAGTCGCCGGGACAGGGGTGATCGCGAGCAGTACTTC.

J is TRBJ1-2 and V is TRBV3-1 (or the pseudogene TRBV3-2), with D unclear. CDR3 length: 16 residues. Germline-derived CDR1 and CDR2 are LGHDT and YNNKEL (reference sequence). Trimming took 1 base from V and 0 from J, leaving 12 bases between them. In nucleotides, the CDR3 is TGTGCCAGCAGCCAAGGACGGGGAAGAGCTAACTATGGCTACACCTTC. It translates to CASSQGRGRANYGYTF.

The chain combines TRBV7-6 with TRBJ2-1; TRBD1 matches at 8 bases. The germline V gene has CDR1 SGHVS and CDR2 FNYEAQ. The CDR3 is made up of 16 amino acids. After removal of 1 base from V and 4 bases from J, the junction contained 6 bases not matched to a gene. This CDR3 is CASSLEVTGEYNEQFF. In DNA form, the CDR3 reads TGTGCCAGCAGCTTAGAGGTGACAGGGGAGTACAATGAGCAGTTCTTC.